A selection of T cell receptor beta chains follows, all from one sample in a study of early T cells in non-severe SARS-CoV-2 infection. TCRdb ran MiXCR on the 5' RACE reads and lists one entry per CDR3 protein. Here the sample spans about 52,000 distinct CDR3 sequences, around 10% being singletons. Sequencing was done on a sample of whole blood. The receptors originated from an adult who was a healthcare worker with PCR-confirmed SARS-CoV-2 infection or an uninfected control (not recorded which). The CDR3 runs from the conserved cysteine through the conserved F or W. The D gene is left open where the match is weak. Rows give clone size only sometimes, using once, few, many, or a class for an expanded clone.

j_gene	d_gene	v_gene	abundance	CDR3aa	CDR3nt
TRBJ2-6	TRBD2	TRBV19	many	CASSIATSGVTGANVLTF	TGTGCCAGTAGTATAGCGACTAGCGGGGTAACAGGGGCCAACGTCCTGACTTTC
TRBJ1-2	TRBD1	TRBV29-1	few	CSGTGNYGYTF	TGCAGCGGGACAGGGAACTATGGCTACACCTTC
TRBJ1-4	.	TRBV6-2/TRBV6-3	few	CASSYGYNEKLFF	TGTGCCAGCAGTTACGGATATAATGAAAAACTGTTTTTT
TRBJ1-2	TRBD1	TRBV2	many	CASSATGDYGYTF	TGTGCCAGCAGTGCCACAGGGGACTATGGCTACACCTTC
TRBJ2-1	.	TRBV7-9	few	CASSEGRTAYNEQFF	TGTGCCAGCAGCGAGGGTCGGACGGCCTACAATGAGCAGTTCTTC
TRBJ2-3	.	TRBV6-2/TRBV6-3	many	CASGEGGPDTQYF	TGTGCCAGCGGCGAGGGGGGACCAGATACGCAGTATTTT
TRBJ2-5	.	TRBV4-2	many	CASSQVWTAQETQYF	TGTGCCAGCAGCCAAGTATGGACAGCACAAGAGACCCAGTACTTC
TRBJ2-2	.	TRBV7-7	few	CASSYGDTGELFF	TGTGCTAGCAGCTACGGGGACACCGGGGAGCTGTTTTTT
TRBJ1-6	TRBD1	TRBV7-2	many	CASSSGGADSPLHF	TGTGCCAGCAGTTCAGGGGGCGCGGATTCACCCCTCCACTTT
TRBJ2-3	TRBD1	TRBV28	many	CAHSRDRRTDTQYF	TGTGCCCACTCCCGGGACAGGCGCACAGATACGCAGTATTTT
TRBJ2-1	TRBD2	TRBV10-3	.	CAIMRLAGDEQFF	TGTGCCATCATGCGACTAGCGGGAGATGAGCAGTTCTTC
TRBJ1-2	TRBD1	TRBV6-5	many	CASRPTGSYGYTF	TGTGCCAGCAGGCCGACAGGGTCCTATGGCTACACCTTC
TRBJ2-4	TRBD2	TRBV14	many	CASSPGGLKNIQYF	TGTGCCAGCAGCCCGGGGGGACTAAAAAACATTCAGTACTTC
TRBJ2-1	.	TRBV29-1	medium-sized	CSVEEPTYNEQFF	TGCAGCGTTGAAGAGCCGACCTACAATGAGCAGTTCTTC
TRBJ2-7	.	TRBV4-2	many	CASSQDQGGFYEQYF	TGTGCCAGCAGCCAGGACCAAGGGGGATTCTACGAGCAGTACTTC
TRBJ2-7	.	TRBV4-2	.	CASSQEEVGYEQYF	TGTGCCAGCAGCCAGGAAGAAGTCGGCTACGAGCAGTACTTC
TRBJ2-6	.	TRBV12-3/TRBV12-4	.	CASSSPLAILTF	TGTGCCAGCAGCTCTCCCCTAGCAATCCTGACTTTC
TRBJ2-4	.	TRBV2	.	CASSEARDNLDIQYF	TGTGCCAGCAGTGAAGCCCGGGACAATCTTGACATTCAGTACTTC
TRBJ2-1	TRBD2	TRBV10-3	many	CAISSGTSGYNEQFF	TGTGCCATCAGTTCCGGGACTAGCGGGTACAATGAGCAGTTCTTC
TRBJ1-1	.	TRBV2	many	CASVQLRNTEAFF	TGTGCCAGCGTACAGCTAAGGAACACTGAAGCTTTCTTT
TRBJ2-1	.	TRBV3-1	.	CASTPERLSYNEQFF	TGTGCCAGCACCCCTGAGAGACTTTCCTACAATGAGCAGTTCTTC
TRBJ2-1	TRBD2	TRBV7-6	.	CASSLEGLENNEQFF	TGTGCCAGCAGCTTAGAGGGACTAGAAAACAATGAGCAGTTCTTC
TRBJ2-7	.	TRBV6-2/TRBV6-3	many	CASRAGGKQYF	TGTGCCAGCAGGGCTGGTGGGAAGCAGTACTTC
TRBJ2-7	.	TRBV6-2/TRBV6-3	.	CASSYWSLRGISYEQYF	TGTGCCAGCAGTTACTGGAGCCTCCGAGGAATCTCCTACGAGCAGTACTTC
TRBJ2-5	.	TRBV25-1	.	CASSAPAQETQYF	TGTGCCAGCAGTGCGCCAGCCCAAGAGACCCAGTACTTC
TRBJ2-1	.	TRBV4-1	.	CASSPKRVDEQFF	TGCGCCAGCAGCCCAAAACGGGTGGATGAGCAGTTCTTC
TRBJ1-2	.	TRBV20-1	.	CSAFRDDYGYTF	TGCAGTGCTTTCAGGGACGACTATGGCTACACCTTC
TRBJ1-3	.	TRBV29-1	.	CSVGHDGNTIYF	TGCAGCGTGGGCCACGATGGAAACACCATATATTTT
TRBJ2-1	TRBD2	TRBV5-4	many	CASSSIIATSPNEQFF	TGTGCCAGCAGCTCTATAATAGCGACTAGCCCGAATGAGCAGTTCTTC
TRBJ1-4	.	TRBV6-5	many	CASSRAVSEKLFF	TGTGCCAGCAGCCGTGCGGTTTCGGAAAAACTGTTTTTT
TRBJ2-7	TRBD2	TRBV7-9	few	CASSLDRTSGHYEQYF	TGTGCCAGCAGCTTAGACAGGACTAGCGGACACTACGAGCAGTACTTC
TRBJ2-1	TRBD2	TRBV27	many	CASSQLAGGLNNEQFF	TGTGCCAGCAGTCAGTTAGCGGGAGGGCTGAACAATGAGCAGTTCTTC
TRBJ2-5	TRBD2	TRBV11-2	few	CASSHPRAGGRETQYF	TGTGCCAGCAGCCACCCCCGAGCGGGGGGGCGAGAGACCCAGTACTTC
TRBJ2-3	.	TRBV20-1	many	CSARGAPTLLDTDTQYF	TGCAGTGCTAGGGGGGCTCCGACTCTTTTGGACACAGATACGCAGTATTTT
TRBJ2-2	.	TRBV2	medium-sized	CASSPLRELFF	TGTGCCAGCAGTCCTCTTAGGGAGCTGTTTTTT
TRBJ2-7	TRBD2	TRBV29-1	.	CSVASGGPYEQYF	TGCAGCGTTGCTTCGGGGGGGCCTTACGAGCAGTACTTC
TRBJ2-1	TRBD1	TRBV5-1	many	CASSIRPGQSTNEQFF	TGCGCCAGCAGCATAAGACCGGGACAGAGTACCAATGAGCAGTTCTTC
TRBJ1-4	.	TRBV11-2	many	CASSLYGSSEKLFF	TGTGCCAGCAGCTTATATGGGAGTAGTGAAAAACTGTTTTTT
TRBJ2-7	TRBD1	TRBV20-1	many	CSARVLGQGASYEQYF	TGCAGTGCTAGAGTTCTGGGACAGGGGGCATCCTACGAGCAGTACTTC
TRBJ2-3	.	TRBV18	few	CASSPGGTESTDTQYF	TGTGCCAGCTCACCGGGGGGGACAGAAAGCACAGATACGCAGTATTTT
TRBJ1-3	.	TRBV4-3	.	CASSQGTGGNTIYF	TGCGCCAGCAGCCAAGGGACCGGTGGAAACACCATATATTTT
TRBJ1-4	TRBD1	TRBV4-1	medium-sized	CASSHWTGAGEKLFF	TGCGCCAGCAGCCATTGGACAGGGGCCGGTGAAAAACTGTTTTTT
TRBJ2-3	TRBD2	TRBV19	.	CASSPGGTPTDTQYF	TGTGCCAGTAGTCCGGGAGGGACCCCCACAGATACGCAGTATTTT
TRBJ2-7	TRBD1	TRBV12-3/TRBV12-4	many	CASSKDRSTYEQYF	TGTGCCAGCAGTAAGGACAGGAGTACCTACGAGCAGTACTTC
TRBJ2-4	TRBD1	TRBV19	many	CASSPSPGRGSLKNIQYF	TGTGCCAGTAGTCCCAGCCCGGGCAGGGGGAGTTTGAAAAACATTCAGTACTTC
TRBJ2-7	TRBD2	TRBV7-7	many	CASSLGTNYEQYF	TGTGCTAGCAGCTTAGGGACTAACTACGAGCAGTACTTC
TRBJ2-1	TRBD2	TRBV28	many	CASSIGLAGVAEQFF	TGTGCCAGCAGTATAGGACTAGCGGGAGTGGCTGAGCAGTTCTTC
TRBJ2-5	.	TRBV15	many	CATRARTRKEPEETQYF	TGTGCCACCAGAGCCCGGACCCGCAAAGAACCGGAGGAGACCCAGTACTTC
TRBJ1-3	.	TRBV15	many	CATSNSGEGNTIYF	TGTGCCACCAGCAACTCAGGGGAAGGAAACACCATATATTTT
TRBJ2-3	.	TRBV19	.	CASSAGMGTQYF	TGTGCCAGTAGTGCGGGGATGGGTACGCAGTATTTT
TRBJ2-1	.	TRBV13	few	CASSATNSYPFF	TGTGCCAGCAGCGCCACCAATAGTTACCCCTTCTTC